This TCR beta chain appears in the sequencing data of a study of shared clonotypes between healthy human individuals. In the study overall: Those who served as donors were a couple of women and a few men between the ages of 18 and 49.

Per the germline V gene, CDR1 is SEHNR and CDR2 is FQNEAQ (reference sequence). Trimming took 0 bases from V and 6 from J, leaving 12 bases between them. This CDR3 has 15 amino acids. This clone was picked up one time. The unsorted PBMC sample used ten immunoSEQ deep assay plates. Measured with immunoSEQ multiplex PCR; TCRdb has only the in-frame clones, and not every one. The sample includes about 470,000 clones, about 76% seen only once; the top ten take 13%. Material for sequencing was PBMCs. The chain has TRBV7-9 and TRBJ2-1; tentative D call: TRBD1 (6 bases). The sequence came from a woman between 35 and 50 years old in good health. Some clones in this sample may be carry-over from other donors' samples. The DNA of the CDR3 is TGTGCCAGCAGCTTAGCGGGCAGGGGAAGCAATGAGCAGTTCTTC. This translates into CASSLAGRGSNEQFF.